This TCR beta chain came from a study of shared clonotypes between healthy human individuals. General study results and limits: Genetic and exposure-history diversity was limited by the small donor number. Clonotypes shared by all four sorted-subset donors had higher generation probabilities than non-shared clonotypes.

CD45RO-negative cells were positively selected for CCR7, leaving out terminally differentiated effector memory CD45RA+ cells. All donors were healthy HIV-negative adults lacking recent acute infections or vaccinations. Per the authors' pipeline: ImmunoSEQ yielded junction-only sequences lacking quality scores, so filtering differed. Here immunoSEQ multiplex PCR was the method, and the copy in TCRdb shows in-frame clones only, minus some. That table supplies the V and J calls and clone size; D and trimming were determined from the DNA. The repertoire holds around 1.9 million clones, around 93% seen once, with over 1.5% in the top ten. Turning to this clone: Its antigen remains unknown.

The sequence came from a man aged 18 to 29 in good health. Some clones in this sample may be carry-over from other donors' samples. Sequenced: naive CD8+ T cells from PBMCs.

CDR3: CASRWASGISETQYF. The DNA of the CDR3 is TGTGCCAGCAGGTGGGCTAGCGGGATTTCTGAGACCCAGTACTTC. The chain carries TRBV7-2 and TRBJ2-5, with 9 bases lining up with TRBD2. The germline V gene has CDR1 SGHTA and CDR2 FQGNSA. The CDR3 is 15 residues long. V shed 6 bases, J shed 5 bases, and the junction held 10 bases outside the gene matches.